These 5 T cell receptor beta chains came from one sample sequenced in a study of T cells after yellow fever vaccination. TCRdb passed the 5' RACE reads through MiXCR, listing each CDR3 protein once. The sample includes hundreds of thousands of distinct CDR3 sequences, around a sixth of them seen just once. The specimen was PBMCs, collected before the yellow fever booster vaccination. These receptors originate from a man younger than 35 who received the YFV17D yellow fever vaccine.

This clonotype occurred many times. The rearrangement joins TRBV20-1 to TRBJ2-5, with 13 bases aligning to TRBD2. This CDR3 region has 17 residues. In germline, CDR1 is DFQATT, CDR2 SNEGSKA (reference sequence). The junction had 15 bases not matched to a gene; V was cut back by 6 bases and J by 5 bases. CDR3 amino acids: CSARAITSGGAGETQYF. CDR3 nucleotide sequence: TGCAGTGCCAGGGCCATCACTAGCGGGGGGGCGGGGGAGACCCAGTACTTC.

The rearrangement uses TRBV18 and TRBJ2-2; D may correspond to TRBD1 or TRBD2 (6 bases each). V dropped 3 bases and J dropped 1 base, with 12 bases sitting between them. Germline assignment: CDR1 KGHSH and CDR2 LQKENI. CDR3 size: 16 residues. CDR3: CASSPWGALNTGELFF. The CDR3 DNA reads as TGTGCCAGCTCACCTTGGGGGGCCTTGAACACCGGGGAGCTGTTTTTT.

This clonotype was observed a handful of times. The CDR3 DNA reads TGTGCCAGCAGCGACAGGGTTGGGGAGACCCAGTACTTC. This encodes CASSDRVGETQYF. V gene TRBV9 combines with J gene TRBJ2-5; tentative D call: TRBD1 (6 bases). V lost 3 bases and J 5 bases, leaving 11 bases between the germline ends. Germline assignment: CDR1 SGDLS and CDR2 YYNGEE. CDR3 length: 13 residues.

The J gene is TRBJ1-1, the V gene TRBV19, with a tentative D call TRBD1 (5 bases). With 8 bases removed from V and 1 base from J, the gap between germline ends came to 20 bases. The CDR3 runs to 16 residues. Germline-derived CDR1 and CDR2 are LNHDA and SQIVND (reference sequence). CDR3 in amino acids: CASLNFAGLGNTEAFF. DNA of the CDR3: TGTGCCAGTCTAAACTTTGCAGGGTTGGGGAACACTGAAGCTTTCTTT.

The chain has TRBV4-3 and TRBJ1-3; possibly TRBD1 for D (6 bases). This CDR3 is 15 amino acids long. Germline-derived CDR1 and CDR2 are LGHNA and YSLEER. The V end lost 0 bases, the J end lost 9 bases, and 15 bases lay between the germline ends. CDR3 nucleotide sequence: TGCGCCAGCAGCCAAGAAGGGCAGGGGAGCACCACCATATATTTT. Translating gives CASSQEGQGSTTIYF.